What follows describes a single T cell receptor beta chain. The CDR3 does not close with the conserved phenylalanine or tryptophan, likely indicating a read error. The limits of the CDR3 on the DNA are not certain, so only TCRdb's listed CDR3 is given. Per the study methods: Reference gene primer amplification gave nucleated cell count estimates. Repertoires were generated with immunoSEQ multiplex PCR, while TCRdb's copy carries only in-frame clones and drops some. D and trimming come from the DNA, and the V and J calls and clone size come from that table. The data contain a few hundred thousand clones, around 83% of them singletons. The record originates from a study of blood T cell repertoires in COVID-19. About the study: Spain, Italy and the United States supplied samples that represented acute and convalescent COVID-19. Nucleic acid was either cDNA or gDNA, and it came from T cells, B-cell-depleted T cells, or PBMCs.

Germline values: CDR1 MGHRA, CDR2 YSYEKL. The CDR3 length equals 14 residues, ends included. This sequence originates from a man between 18 and 35 years old with active or convalescent COVID-19. Sequencing was done on a sample of peripheral blood. The J gene is TRBJ1-2, the V gene TRBV4-1; no check of the table's D call, TRBD1, against the DNA was made. CDR3 sequence reads: CASSQGGAGQRPYV.